This TCR beta chain was sequenced in a study of T-cell reconstitution after alpha-beta-depleted transplantation in children (dated by TCRdb to between 2015 and 2016). For context, the study as a whole: Using TCR repertoire profiling, the study followed T-cell immune reconstitution in a quantitative way in children after TCRalphabeta/CD19-depleted allogeneic hematopoietic cell transplantation. What the work shows at the level of the full study, not this receptor alone: In some patients, the high TCRbeta diversity seen at day 60 was put down to recipient T cells and intrathymic progenitors that had survived conditioning. The apparently early alphabetaT-cell count recovery about two months after transplant was reportedly dependent on only several hundred rapidly expanded clones derived from non-depleted graft cells. The frequencies of hyperexpanded clones fell over the following months, and after one year, T-cell counts and TCRbeta diversity were mostly attributed to newly produced T cells.

The treatment or condition label, read with the paper, signifies: allogeneic hematopoietic cell transplantation with graft depleted of TCRalphabeta T cells and CD19 B cells. Transplant recipients were children who received TCRalphabeta/CD19-depleted allogeneic hematopoietic cell grafts. The library was prepared using PCR. Sequencing used an Illumina HiSeq 2500. TCR library preparation used molecular barcoding, with unique molecular identifiers applied to normalize quantification of the TCRbeta repertoire. TCRdb trimmed public reads at Q25 via fastp, called clones via MiXCR and kept in-frame beta chains. Rows are combined by CDR3 protein, so each entry shows the most common genes and DNA. In this sample the table shows some 350,000 distinct CDR3 sequences, roughly 15% of which occur a single time. In total, the top ten clones hold around 38% of the sample. The germline V and J ends show losses of 3 bases and 10 bases respectively, and no gene match explains 3 bases of the junction. The CDR1 and CDR2 encoded by the germline V gene are MGHRA and YSYEKL. Taken from cysteine to phenylalanine, the CDR3 has 12 residues. CDR3 DNA only is kept here, 36 bases in frame from base 1.

This clonotype was detected a few times. The antigen it recognizes is unknown. No base quality information exists; no much larger clone differs at one position. The V and J segments used are TRBV4-1 and TRBJ2-1; TRBD2 agrees with 7 junctional bases. The TCR comes from a male patient aged 2 to 9 who had a stem cell transplant for acute lymphoblastic leukemia, so the T cells may come from the graft donor. The input for sequencing was PBMCs, mostly from graft donor cells, taken 360 days after TCRalphabeta/CD19-depleted stem cell transplant. The nucleotides are TGCGCCAGCAGCCAGGGACTACGGGAGCAGTTCTTC. Its coded protein is CASSQGLREQFF.